Below, 5 T cell receptor beta chains from the same sample are listed, as sequenced in a study of PD-1 blockade in classical Hodgkin lymphoma. Relapse was seen in all patients after autologous stem cell transplantation, and brentuximab vedotin exposure was variable. Data came from immunoSEQ multiplex PCR; TCRdb stores just in-frame clones and leaves some out. The table lists roughly 70,000 clones, around 75% of them singletons. Sequenced here: peripheral blood mononuclear cells (PBMCs), sampled before the second cycle of nivolumab. These receptors all come from a human donor with classical Hodgkin lymphoma.

This clone counts as medium-sized (0.01 to 0.1%). The V and J genes are TRBV2 and TRBJ1-4; 9 bases fit TRBD1. V lost 5 bases and J lost 8; bases outside the gene matches: 3. Germline V gives CDR1 SNHLY, CDR2 FYNNEI. This CDR3 has 13 residues. Here the CDR3 DNA reads TGTGCCAGCAGTAGGGACAGGGAGGAAAAACTGTTTTTT. The encoded protein is CASSRDREEKLFF.

The chain combines TRBV15 with TRBJ2-3; 8 bases map to TRBD1. This CDR3 region has 15 residues. V dropped 6 bases and J dropped 2; count of bases not matched to a gene: 7. CDR1 is LNHNV and CDR2 is YYDKDF in the germline V gene (reference sequence). CDR3 in DNA: TGTGCCACCAGTAGGACAGGGATAAACACAGATACGCAGTATTTT. Translated: CATSRTGINTDTQYF.

This clone was counted many times. The rearrangement joins TRBV28 to TRBJ1-5; 7 positions agree with TRBD1. The CDR3 covers 14 residues. Germline loops: CDR1 MDHEN, CDR2 SYDVKM. The V segment lost 4 bases and the J segment 3 bases; nucleotides outside the gene matches: 3. For the CDR3, the DNA is TGTGCCAGCAGTTGGGGGACAGTCAATCAGCCCCAGCATTTT. It translates to CASSWGTVNQPQHF. Full variable domain (outside the CDR3, taken from reference TRBV28 and TRBJ1-5): DVKVTQSSRYLVKRTGEKVFLECVQDMDHENMFWYRQDPGLGLRLIYFSYDVKMKEKGDIPEGYSVSREKKERFSLILESASTNQTSMYLCASSWGTVNQPQHFGDGTRLSIL.

The chain has TRBV28 and TRBJ2-1; D may correspond to TRBD1 or TRBD2 (6 bases each). Germline values: CDR1 MDHEN, CDR2 SYDVKM. The V end was cut by 1 base, the J end by 0 bases, with 13 bases between. The CDR3 length is 17 residues. CDR3 amino acids: CASSLLGGTTSYNEQFF. CDR3 in DNA: TGTGCCAGCAGTTTATTAGGGGGGACAACCTCCTACAATGAGCAGTTCTTC.

This rearrangement joins TRBV5-6 to TRBJ2-7; D remains ambiguous. The CDR3 is made up of 14 amino acids. V was clipped by 0 bases and J by 5 bases, with 12 bases between them. Germline CDR1 reads SGHDT; CDR2 reads YYEEEE. CDR3: CASSLEGGWNEQYF. In nucleotides, the CDR3 is TGTGCCAGCAGCTTGGAGGGCGGATGGAACGAGCAGTACTTC.